Following are 13 T cell receptor beta chains from one sample sequenced in a study of T cell responses to AZD1222 COVID-19 vaccine. TCRdb keeps only in-frame clones here, not all; method: immunoSEQ multiplex PCR. The sample lists 70,000 to 80,000 clones, over 60% occurring once. The material was peripheral blood, obtained 28 days after the second AZD1222 dose. Receptors were obtained from an adult who received the AZD1222 COVID-19 vaccine.

The chain carries TRBV18 and TRBJ1-6; D is perhaps TRBD1 (6 bases). Germline V lookup: CDR1 KGHSH, CDR2 LQKENI. The CDR3 loop spans 14 amino acids. Trimming removed 2 bases at V and 4 bases at J, with 6 bases between. CDR3: CASSPTGYNSPLHF. CDR3 in DNA: TGTGCCAGCTCACCAACAGGGTATAATTCACCCCTCCACTTT. Combining the CDR3 with reference TRBV18 and TRBJ1-6 gives the whole variable domain NAGVMQNPRHLVRRRGQEARLRCSPMKGHSHVYWYRQLPEEGLKFMVYLQKENIIDESGMPKERFSAEFPKEGPSILRIQQVVRGDSAAYFCASSPTGYNSPLHFGNGTRLTVT.

The rearrangement joins TRBV6-5 to TRBJ2-1; TRBD2 is a possible D gene (7 bases). The CDR3 consists of 15 residues. V was trimmed by 7 bases and J by 4 bases, leaving 17 bases between them. Germline CDR1 and CDR2: MNHEY and SVGAGI. The CDR3 sequence: CASISGAGAYNEQFF. The CDR3 DNA reads TGTGCCAGCATCTCGGGGGCGGGGGCTTACAATGAGCAGTTCTTC.

The chain links TRBV19 to TRBJ1-5, with TRBD1 identical over 8 bases. Germline V CDR1 and CDR2: LNHDA, SQIVND (reference sequence). The V and J ends lost 7 bases and 6 bases, in that order; junction bases with no gene match: 14. This CDR3 is 16 amino acids long. The CDR3 spells CASIPGQGSFSQPQHF. The CDR3 DNA reads TGTGCCAGTATTCCCGGACAGGGCAGTTTTAGTCAGCCCCAGCATTTT.

The chain has TRBV4-2 and TRBJ2-7; D ambiguous. This CDR3 region has 13 residues. Between the trimmed V and J ends, which lost 4 bases and 2 bases, there was a span of 9 bases. CDR1 is LGHNA, CDR2 YNFKEQ, per germline. CDR3 in amino acids: CASSPFAAYEQYF. In DNA form, the CDR3 reads TGTGCCAGCAGCCCTTTTGCCGCCTACGAGCAGTACTTC.

The chain is built from TRBV6-1 and TRBJ2-3; D is unresolved. The CDR3 totals 16 residues. Germline assignment: CDR1 MNHNS and CDR2 SASEGT. The ends were cut back, 4 bases at V and 2 bases at J, with 16 bases in the middle. The CDR3 nucleotides read TGTGCCAGCAGTGGCCATCGGCAGATAGACACAGATACGCAGTATTTT. This sequence encodes CASSGHRQIDTDTQYF.

This chain joins TRBV7-3 and TRBJ2-5; D is unclear. In germline, CDR1 is SGHTA, CDR2 FQGTGA. The CDR3 totals 13 residues. Trimming stripped 3 bases from V and 5 bases from J, with 10 bases between. Here the CDR3 reads CASSLVSSETQYF. The DNA for the CDR3 is TGTGCCAGCAGCTTGGTGTCCTCGGAGACCCAGTACTTC.

Only a few counts were recorded for this clone. This rearrangement joins TRBV2 to TRBJ2-7; tentative D call: TRBD2 (5 bases). There are 13 residues in the CDR3. The germline V and J ends were trimmed by 7 bases and 2 bases, with 12 bases remaining between them. Germline V gene data show CDR1 as SNHLY and CDR2 as FYNNEI. CDR3 DNA: TGTGCCAGCAAGGGAGAACAGACCTACGAGCAGTACTTC. Residues: CASKGEQTYEQYF.

The rearrangement links TRBV19 to TRBJ1-4; no clear D gene. The V gene's germline CDR1 is LNHDA and CDR2 SQIVND (reference sequence). This CDR3 is 14 amino acids long. Trimming pared 3 bases from V and 8 bases from J, leaving 13 bases between. The CDR3 DNA reads TGTGCCAGTAGTATCGGCGGGGTTTCGGAAAAACTGTTTTTT. It specifies CASSIGGVSEKLFF.

The chain couples TRBV6-5 to TRBJ2-7, with D possibly matching TRBD2 (5 bases). The CDR3 totals 14 residues. The V end was cut by 10 bases, the J end by 4 bases, with 20 bases between. CDR1 and CDR2 (germline): MNHEY, SVGAGI. This chain's CDR3 is CAIVKGDLGYEQYF. The CDR3 DNA follows: TGTGCCATAGTTAAGGGAGACCTAGGGTACGAGCAGTACTTC.

V gene TRBV7-8 combines with J gene TRBJ2-7; TRBD2 might be the D (7 bases). The CDR3 has 13 residues. Germline V gene sequence: CDR1 SGHVS, CDR2 FQNEAQ. V lost 6 bases and J lost 3, with 12 bases in between. CDR3 protein: CASRGGLNYEQYF. The CDR3 coding sequence is TGTGCCAGCAGAGGGGGACTAAACTACGAGCAGTACTTC.

The rearrangement uses TRBV20-1 and TRBJ1-2, with D perhaps TRBD1 (5 bases). This CDR3 has 13 amino acids. V lost 6 bases, J lost 1 base, and 12 bases lay in between. From germline, CDR1 is DFQATT and CDR2 SNEGSKA (reference sequence). CDR3 nucleotide sequence: TGCAGTGCAAGTATGACAGATAACTATGGCTACACCTTC. It codes for CSASMTDNYGYTF.

The genes are TRBV19 and TRBJ2-2; 8 positions agree with TRBD1. The CDR3 runs to 13 residues. The germline V gene encodes CDR1 LNHDA and CDR2 SQIVND (reference sequence). Trimming took 5 bases from V and 9 from J; bases not matched to a gene: 5. The CDR3 bases are TGTGCCAGTAGTCCCGGACAGGGCAGGGAGCTGTTTTTT. Amino acid sequence: CASSPGQGRELFF.

The genes are TRBV2 and TRBJ2-7; 7 bases are shared with TRBD2. CDR1 and CDR2 from the germline V gene are SNHLY and FYNNEI. There are 14 residues in the CDR3. With 6 bases clipped from V and 7 bases from J, the junction kept 12 bases outside the gene matches. DNA for the CDR3: TGTGCCAGCAGCGTCCGGGAGGTCACTCGGGAGCAGTACTTC. Its protein product is CASSVREVTREQYF.